These T cell receptor beta chains were read from a single sample in a study of lymphopenia after photon versus proton radiotherapy. Generated by immunoSEQ multiplex PCR, the TCRdb table keeps only in-frame clones and is missing some. The repertoire holds approximately 25,000 clones, with 70% to 85% as singletons. This material consisted of peripheral blood, taken from a patient treated with proton-based radiotherapy. Every receptor here comes from a woman aged 65 to 85 with pancreatic cancer. CDR3s leave out the opening cysteine and the closing phenylalanine or tryptophan.

>TRBJ2-2|TRBV5-1
ASRKTGGSAGELF
>TRBJ1-2|TRBV7-2
ASSPGREAFSYGYT
>TRBJ2-7|TRBV30
AWSQGSSYEQY
>TRBJ1-3|TRBV18
ASSPGTGGGNTIY
>TRBJ2-3|TRBV6-5
ASRGTGTDTQY
>TRBJ2-1|TRBV28
ASSLASAGAGEQF
>TRBJ1-6|TRBV7-2
ASSRRPLYNSPLH
>TRBJ2-1|TRBV5-1
VLYGRAYNEQF
>TRBJ1-5|TRBV4-3
ASSQAHRTNQPQH
>TRBJ1-2|TRBV2
ASHFQGAMGYT
>TRBJ1-1|TRBV6-6
ASSYSNMNTEAF
>TRBJ1-3|TRBV30
AWSPPSVNTIY
>TRBJ1-2|TRBV30
AWTRPRGIGYT
>TRBJ2-7|TRBV7-2
ASSSEVYEQY
>TRBJ2-4|TRBV20-1
SAFDHPMLY
>TRBJ1-5|TRBV28
ASSLGGQLNQPQH
>TRBJ2-1|TRBV6-6
ASSSTGLAGSNEQF
>TRBJ1-2|TRBV28
ASRLPGGDNYGYT
>TRBJ2-3|TRBV2
ASVRGRLTDTQY
>TRBJ1-1|TRBV7-9
ASSTGTGMTEAF
>TRBJ2-3|TRBV12-5
ASGFPRRREGRDTQY
>TRBJ1-1|TRBV6-6
ASIRGQNSNTEAF
>TRBJ2-3|TRBV18
ASSRSTASGSQDTQY
>TRBJ2-1|TRBV9
ASSVGAGGNNEQF
>TRBJ2-7|TRBV19
ASSKASGRSPYEQY
>TRBJ1-1|TRBV18
ASSPTGGWAF
>TRBJ2-7|TRBV5-1
ASSPQGSYEQY
>TRBJ2-1|TRBV19
ASSVTSGGQREQF
>TRBJ2-1|TRBV10-3
AINTQGHEQF
>TRBJ2-1|TRBV5-1
ASSLAWTSFDEQF
>TRBJ2-2|TRBV7-3
ASSPVPGTNTGELF
>TRBJ2-2|TRBV27
ASSPRQGGELF
>TRBJ2-3|TRBV19
ASSMGGAADTQY
>TRBJ1-1|TRBV18
ASSPYGNTEAF
>TRBJ2-1|TRBV11-3
ASSLAGNRYNEQF
>TRBJ1-5|TRBV19
ASSIRRQPQH
>TRBJ2-7|TRBV30
AWSVSGSSSYEQY
>TRBJ2-1|TRBV7-9
ASSLSLKLNEQF
>TRBJ1-1|TRBV7-9
ASSLWAEAF
>TRBJ2-1|TRBV19
ASIATSGTADEQF
>TRBJ1-1|TRBV5-1
ASSSTNTGGAEAF
>TRBJ1-1|TRBV6-5
ASSYGDRDLGAF
>TRBJ2-3|TRBV5-6
ASSLWWEGDTQY
>TRBJ2-3|TRBV29-1
SVGDSGSSTDTQY
>TRBJ2-7|TRBV28
ASSPTGFHEQY
>TRBJ1-5|TRBV28
ASSFSRGQPQH
>TRBJ2-1|TRBV20-1
SARDLNEQF
>TRBJ2-2|TRBV6-6
ASSYQGSRELF
>TRBJ2-3|TRBV19
ASSWTTSDTQY
>TRBJ2-7|TRBV27
ASRGGGYEQY
>TRBJ1-3|TRBV28
ASSFLSGNTIY
>TRBJ2-1|TRBV11-3
ASSFSSEGAKNEQF
>TRBJ1-4|TRBV7-9
ASSLEGFTNEKLF
>TRBJ2-1|TRBV5-1
ASSSLAGGNEQF
>TRBJ1-1|TRBV7-9
ASSLGGSFNTEAF